This TCR beta chain is from a study of blood T cells in healthy people across ages. In the case of this clonotype: The antigen is unknown.

Sample-barcoded 5' priming and a J-beta primer mix drove a second PCR of roughly 7 to 11 cycles. MiXCR was run by TCRdb on the 5' RACE reads, yielding one entry per CDR3 protein. The table lists roughly 800,000 distinct CDR3 sequences, 55% to 75% of them singletons. Regarding the study as a whole: Without sorted subsets, naive and antigen-experienced compartments could not be conclusively compared. When set beside aged donors, long-lived donors presented more naive CD4+ cells and higher diversity.

Material: blood. This receptor was obtained from a young man in good health.

The DNA for the CDR3 is TGTGCCAGCAGTCAAGGGGGCCATCGGTATGGCTACACCTTC. Translating it yields CASSQGGHRYGYTF. The rearrangement links TRBV6-5 to TRBJ1-2, with 7 bases aligning to TRBD1. Germline CDR1 reads MNHEY; CDR2 reads SVGAGI. V dropped 5 bases and J dropped 5; count of bases not matched to a gene: 8. There are 14 residues in the CDR3.